This T cell receptor beta chain was captured in a study of shared clonotypes between healthy human individuals. About the study: There were three CD4 naive, three CD4 memory, two CD8 naive and one CD8 memory plates per donor.

Profiled with immunoSEQ multiplex PCR; TCRdb holds only in-frame clones, not every one. Among 2 million to 2.5 million clones, 90% to 96% were seen once, and the ten largest hold around 0.13%. The CDR3 totals 15 residues. Germline V lookup: CDR1 MNHEY, CDR2 SVGAGI. V shed 2 bases and J shed 1 base, with 11 bases lying between them. The chain uses TRBV6-5 and TRBJ1-1, with D possibly being TRBD1 (5 bases). The sequenced sample was naive CD4+ T cells sorted from blood. Subset in this sample: CD45RA+ positively selected. The TCR sequence derives from a man between 18 and 35 years old in good health. The CDR3: CASSYVRDWNTEAFF. The CDR3 nucleotides are TGTGCCAGCAGTTACGTTCGGGACTGGAACACTGAAGCTTTCTTT.